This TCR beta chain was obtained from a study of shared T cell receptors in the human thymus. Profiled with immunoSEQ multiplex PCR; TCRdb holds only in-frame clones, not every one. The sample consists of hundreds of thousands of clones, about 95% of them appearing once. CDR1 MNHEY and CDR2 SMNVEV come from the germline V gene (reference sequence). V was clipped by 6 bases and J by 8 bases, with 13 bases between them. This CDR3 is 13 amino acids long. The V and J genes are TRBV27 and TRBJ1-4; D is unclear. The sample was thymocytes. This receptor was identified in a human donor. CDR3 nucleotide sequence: TGTGCCAGCAGGGCACACCGGGGAGAAAAACTGTTTTTT. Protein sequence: CASRAHRGEKLFF. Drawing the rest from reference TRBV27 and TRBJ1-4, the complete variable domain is EAQVTQNPRYLITVTGKKLTVTCSQNMNHEYMSWYRQDPGLGLRQIYYSMNVEVTDKGDVPEGYKVSRKEKRNFPLILESPSPNQTSLYFCASRAHRGEKLFFGSGTQLSVL.